This T cell receptor (beta chain) was observed in a study of OX40 agonist ivuxolimab in advanced cancers. Looking at the study overall: Ivuxolimab is an agonistic anti-OX40 (CD134) antibody, and patients were treated with it. Whole-study findings and limits: Expanded clones were, on average, more numerous in CD8+ T cells than in CD4+. There was clonal expansion of CD4+ and CD8+ blood T cells by week 6 at 0.1 to 3.0 mg/kg.

Generated by immunoSEQ multiplex PCR, the TCRdb table keeps only in-frame clones and is missing some. Altogether tens of thousands of clones are present, approximately 92% being singletons, with the ten largest covering 0.3% to 0.4%. The germline V gene has CDR1 LNHDA and CDR2 SQIVND (reference sequence). The CDR3 has 13 amino acids. The germline V and J ends were trimmed by 5 bases and 16 bases, with 21 bases remaining between them. Patients were ineligible given autoimmune disease history or systemic immunosuppression. On this clone: What it binds is not known.

The sequences come from CD4+ or CD8+ T cells sorted from blood, collected in a trial of the OX40 agonist ivuxolimab. The chain is built from TRBV19 and TRBJ2-1; D perhaps matches TRBD2 (6 bases). This sequence originates from an adult with an advanced solid tumor such as melanoma, head and neck, liver or kidney cancer. The DNA for the CDR3 is TGTGCCAGTAGTGCCGGGACTCCCGGACCACCCTTCTTC. It translates to CASSAGTPGPPFF.